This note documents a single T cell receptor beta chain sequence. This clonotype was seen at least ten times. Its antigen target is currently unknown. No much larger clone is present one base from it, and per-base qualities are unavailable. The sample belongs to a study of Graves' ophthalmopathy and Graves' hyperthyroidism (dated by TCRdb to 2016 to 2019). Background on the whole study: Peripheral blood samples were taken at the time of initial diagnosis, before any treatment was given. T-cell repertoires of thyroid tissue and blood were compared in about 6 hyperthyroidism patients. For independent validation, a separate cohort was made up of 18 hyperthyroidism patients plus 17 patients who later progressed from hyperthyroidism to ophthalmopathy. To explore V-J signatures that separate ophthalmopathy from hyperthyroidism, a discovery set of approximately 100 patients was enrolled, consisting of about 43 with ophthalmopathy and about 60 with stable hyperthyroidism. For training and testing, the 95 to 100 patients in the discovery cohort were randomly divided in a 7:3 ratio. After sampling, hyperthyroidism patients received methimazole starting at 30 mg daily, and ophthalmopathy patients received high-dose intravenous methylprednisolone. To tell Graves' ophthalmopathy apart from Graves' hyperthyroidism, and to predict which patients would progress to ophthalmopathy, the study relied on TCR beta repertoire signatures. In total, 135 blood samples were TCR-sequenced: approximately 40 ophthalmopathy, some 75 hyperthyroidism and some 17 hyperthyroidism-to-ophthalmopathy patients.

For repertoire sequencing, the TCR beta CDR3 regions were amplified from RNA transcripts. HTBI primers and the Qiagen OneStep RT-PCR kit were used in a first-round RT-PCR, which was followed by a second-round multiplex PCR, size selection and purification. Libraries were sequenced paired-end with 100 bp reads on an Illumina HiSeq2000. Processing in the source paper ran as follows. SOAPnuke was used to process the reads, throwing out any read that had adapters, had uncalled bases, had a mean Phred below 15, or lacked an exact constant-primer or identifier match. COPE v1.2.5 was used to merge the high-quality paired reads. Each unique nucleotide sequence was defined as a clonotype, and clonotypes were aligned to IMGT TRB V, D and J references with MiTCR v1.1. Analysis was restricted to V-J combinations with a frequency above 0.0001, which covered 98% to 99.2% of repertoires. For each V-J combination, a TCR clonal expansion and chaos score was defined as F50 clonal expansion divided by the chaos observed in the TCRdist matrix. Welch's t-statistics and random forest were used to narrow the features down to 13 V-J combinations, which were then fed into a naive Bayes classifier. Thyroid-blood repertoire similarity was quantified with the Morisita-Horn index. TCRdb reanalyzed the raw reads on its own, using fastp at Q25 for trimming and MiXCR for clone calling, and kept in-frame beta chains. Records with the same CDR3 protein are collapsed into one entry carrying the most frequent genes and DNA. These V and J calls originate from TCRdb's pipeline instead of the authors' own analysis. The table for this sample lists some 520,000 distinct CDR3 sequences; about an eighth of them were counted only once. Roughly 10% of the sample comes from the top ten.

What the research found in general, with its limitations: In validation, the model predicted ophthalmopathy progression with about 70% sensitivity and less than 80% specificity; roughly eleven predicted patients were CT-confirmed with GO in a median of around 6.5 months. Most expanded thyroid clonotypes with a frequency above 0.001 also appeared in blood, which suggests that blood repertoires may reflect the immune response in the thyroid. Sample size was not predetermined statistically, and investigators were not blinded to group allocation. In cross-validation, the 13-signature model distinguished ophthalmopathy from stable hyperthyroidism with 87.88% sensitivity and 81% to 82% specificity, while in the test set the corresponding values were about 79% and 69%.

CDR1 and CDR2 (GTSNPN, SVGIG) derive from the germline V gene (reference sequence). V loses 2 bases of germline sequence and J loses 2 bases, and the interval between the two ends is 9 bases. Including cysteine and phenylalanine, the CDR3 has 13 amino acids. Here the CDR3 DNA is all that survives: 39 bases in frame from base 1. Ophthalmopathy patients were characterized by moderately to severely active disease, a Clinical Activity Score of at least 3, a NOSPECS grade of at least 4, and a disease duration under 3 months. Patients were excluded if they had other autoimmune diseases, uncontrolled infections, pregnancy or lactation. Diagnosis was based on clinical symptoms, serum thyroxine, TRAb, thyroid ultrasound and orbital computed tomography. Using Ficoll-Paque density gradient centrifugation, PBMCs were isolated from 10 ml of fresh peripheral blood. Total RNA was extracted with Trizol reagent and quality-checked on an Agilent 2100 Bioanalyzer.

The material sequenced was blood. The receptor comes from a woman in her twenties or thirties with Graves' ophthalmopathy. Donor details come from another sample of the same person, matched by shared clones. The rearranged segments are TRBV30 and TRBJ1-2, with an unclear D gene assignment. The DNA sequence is TGTGCCTGGAGTCCAATAGGGAACTATGGCTACACCTTC. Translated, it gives CAWSPIGNYGYTF.